The text below deals with one T cell receptor (beta chain). No antigen is known for it. The conserved closing phenylalanine or tryptophan is absent in this CDR3, likely reflecting a read error. No fewer than 5.5 micrograms of total RNA were isolated from every sample. This entry comes from a study of blood T cells in healthy people across ages. Regarding the study as a whole: Possibly confounding the expanded clonotype changes was the fact that donor CMV status was unknown.

A second roughly 6 to 12 cycle PCR used barcoded and J-beta primers. TCRdb re-called the 5' RACE reads through MiXCR, storing one row per CDR3 protein. This sample has about 780,000 distinct CDR3 sequences; roughly 26% occur once, and the top ten carry around 2.9%. The length of the CDR3 is 13 residues. The V and J ends lost 5 bases and 5 bases, in that order; junction bases with no gene match: 5. The V gene's germline CDR1 is MDHEN and CDR2 SYDVKM. These data were also filed under a second study, of T cells of mothers and their children. That source adds: About 3.1 million TCR beta reads per child versus over 9 million per mother.

The sequence derives from a boy younger than 18 in good health. The rearrangement links TRBV28 to TRBJ2-5; 7 positions match TRBD1. Sequencing used blood. CDR3 DNA: TGTGCCAGCAGTAGAAACAGGGGCGAGACCCAGTACCTC. This encodes CASSRNRGETQYL.